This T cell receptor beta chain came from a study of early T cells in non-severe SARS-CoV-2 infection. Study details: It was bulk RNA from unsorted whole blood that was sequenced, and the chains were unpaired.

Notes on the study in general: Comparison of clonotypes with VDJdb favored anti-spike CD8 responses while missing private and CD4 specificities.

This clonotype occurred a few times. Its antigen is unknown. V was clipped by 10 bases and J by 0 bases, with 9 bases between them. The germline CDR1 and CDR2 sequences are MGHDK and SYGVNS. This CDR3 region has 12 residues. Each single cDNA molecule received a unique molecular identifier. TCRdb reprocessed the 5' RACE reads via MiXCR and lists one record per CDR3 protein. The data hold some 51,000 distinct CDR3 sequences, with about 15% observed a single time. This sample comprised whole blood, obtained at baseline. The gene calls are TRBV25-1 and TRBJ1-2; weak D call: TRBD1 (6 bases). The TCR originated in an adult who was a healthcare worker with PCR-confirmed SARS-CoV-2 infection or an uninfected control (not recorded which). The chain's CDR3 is CATRGANYGYTF. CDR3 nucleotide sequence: TGTGCCACCAGGGGAGCTAACTATGGCTACACCTTC.